These 5 T cell receptor beta chains originate from one sample sequenced in a study of blood T cells in healthy people across ages. Using a J-beta primer mix together with a sample-barcoded 5' primer, a second PCR was run for roughly 6 to 12 cycles. Each CDR3 protein gets one entry after TCRdb re-called the 5' RACE reads with MiXCR. The table has 1.5 million or so distinct CDR3 sequences, around 39% seen once. Source material: blood. These receptors all come from a young woman in good health.

This clonotype appeared a single time. This chain links TRBV10-3 with TRBJ1-2, with 10 bases matching TRBD1. The CDR3 is 13 residues long. Germline V CDR1 and CDR2: ENHRY, SYGVKD. V was clipped by 9 bases and J by 9 bases; unmatched bases: 10. In DNA form, the CDR3 reads TGTGCCATACATCCCGGGACAGGGGCGAGCTACACCTTC. This codes for CAIHPGTGASYTF.

The rearrangement uses TRBV15 and TRBJ1-1, with 7 bases fitting TRBD1. Looked up from germline, CDR1 is LNHNV and CDR2 is YYDKDF (reference sequence). This CDR3 spans 15 amino acids. The V gene end was trimmed by 0 bases and the J gene end by 4 bases; junction bases not matched to a gene: 5. The CDR3 spells CATSRDTGETTEAFF. CDR3 in DNA: TGTGCCACCAGCAGAGATACAGGGGAGACCACTGAAGCTTTCTTT.

This clonotype was recorded a few times. J is TRBJ2-7 and V is TRBV12-5; possible D gene TRBD2, 5 bases. CDR1 LGHNT and CDR2 FRNRAP come from the germline V gene. The CDR3 is 14 residues long. Between the trimmed V and J ends, which lost 9 bases and 4 bases, there was a span of 19 bases. The CDR3 sequence is CASGEGSSRYEQYF. CDR3 nucleotide sequence: TGTGCTAGCGGTGAGGGCTCCTCCCGATACGAGCAGTACTTC.

The chain couples TRBV4-1 to TRBJ2-7; 8 bases map to TRBD2. The CDR3 is made up of 15 amino acids. The junction had 7 bases not matched to a gene; V was cut back by 4 bases and J by 2 bases. Germline V gives CDR1 MGHRA, CDR2 YSYEKL. DNA for the CDR3: TGCGCCAGCAGCCCTCAATCACTAGCGGCCTACGAGCAGTACTTC. Its translation: CASSPQSLAAYEQYF.

The chain recombines TRBV18 with TRBJ2-7; 9 bases are a match to TRBD1. Germline CDR1 is KGHSH and CDR2 is LQKENI. This CDR3 region has 15 residues. J gave up 3 bases and V 1 base, and 4 bases lay outside the gene matches. This CDR3 reads CASSPLGGQGYEQYF. The CDR3 nucleotides read TGTGCCAGCTCACCACTCGGGGGACAGGGCTACGAGCAGTACTTC.